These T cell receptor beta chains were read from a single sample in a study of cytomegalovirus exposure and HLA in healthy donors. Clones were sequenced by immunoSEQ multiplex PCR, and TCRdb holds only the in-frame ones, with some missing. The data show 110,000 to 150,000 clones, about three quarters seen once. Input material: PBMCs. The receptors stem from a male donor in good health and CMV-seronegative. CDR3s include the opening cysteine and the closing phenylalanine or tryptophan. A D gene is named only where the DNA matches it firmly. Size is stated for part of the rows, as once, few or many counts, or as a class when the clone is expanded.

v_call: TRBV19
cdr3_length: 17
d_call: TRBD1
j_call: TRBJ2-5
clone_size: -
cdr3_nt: TGTGCCAGTAGTCGACAGGGGGAAGCGTGGACGAGGGAGACCCAGTACTTC
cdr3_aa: CASSRQGEAWTRETQYF

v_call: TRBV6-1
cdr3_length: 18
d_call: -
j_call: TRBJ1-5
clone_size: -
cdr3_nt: TGTGCCAGCAGTGAAGCGCTATGGCAGGGAATGAACAATCAGCCCCAGCATTTT
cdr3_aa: CASSEALWQGMNNQPQHF

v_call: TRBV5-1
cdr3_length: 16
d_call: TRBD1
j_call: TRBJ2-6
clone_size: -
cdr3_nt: TGCGCCAGCAGATTGGGACAGCTCTCTGGGGCCAACGTCCTGACTTTC
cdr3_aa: CASRLGQLSGANVLTF

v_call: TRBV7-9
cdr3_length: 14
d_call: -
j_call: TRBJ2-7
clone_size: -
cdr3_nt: TGTGCCAGCAGCTTAGACGGGGTTGCGGGAGAGCAGTACTTC
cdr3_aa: CASSLDGVAGEQYF

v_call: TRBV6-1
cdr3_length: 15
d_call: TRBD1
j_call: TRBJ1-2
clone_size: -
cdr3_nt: TGTGCCAGCAGCTTACCTCGACAGGGCGGCTATGGCTACACCTTC
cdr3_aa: CASSLPRQGGYGYTF

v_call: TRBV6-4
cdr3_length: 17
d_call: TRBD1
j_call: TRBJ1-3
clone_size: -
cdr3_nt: TGTGCCAGCAGGGGTAGACCGGGACAGCCTTCTGGAAACACCATATATTTT
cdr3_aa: CASRGRPGQPSGNTIYF

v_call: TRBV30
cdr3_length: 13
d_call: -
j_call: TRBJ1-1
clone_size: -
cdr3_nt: TGTGCCTGGAGTGTAATAGAGAACACTGAAGCTTTCTTT
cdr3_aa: CAWSVIENTEAFF

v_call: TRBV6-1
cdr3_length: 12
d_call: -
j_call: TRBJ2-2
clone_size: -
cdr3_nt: TGTGCCAGCCGAGGCTGGGCCGGGGAGCTGTTTTTT
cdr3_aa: CASRGWAGELFF

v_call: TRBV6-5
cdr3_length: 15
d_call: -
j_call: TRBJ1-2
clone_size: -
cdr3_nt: TGTGCCAGCAGTTACTCGAGGGCGGGTAACTATGGCTACACCTTC
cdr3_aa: CASSYSRAGNYGYTF

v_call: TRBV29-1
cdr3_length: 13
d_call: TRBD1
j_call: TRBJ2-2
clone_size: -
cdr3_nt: TGCAGCGTTACAGGGGATAACACCGGGGAGCTGTTTTTT
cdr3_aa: CSVTGDNTGELFF

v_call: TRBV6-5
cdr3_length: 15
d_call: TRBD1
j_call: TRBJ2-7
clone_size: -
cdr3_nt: TGTGCCAGCAGTCGGGACAGGGTGGTAGTCTACGAGCAGTACTTC
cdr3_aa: CASSRDRVVVYEQYF

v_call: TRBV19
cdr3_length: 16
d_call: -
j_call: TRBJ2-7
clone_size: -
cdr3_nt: TGTGCCAGTAGTAACTTTCCCTCGGACAAATCGGGCGAGCAGTACTTC
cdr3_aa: CASSNFPSDKSGEQYF

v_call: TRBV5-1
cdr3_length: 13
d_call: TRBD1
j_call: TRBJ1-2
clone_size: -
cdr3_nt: TGCGCCAGCAGCGGGGGACAGTCCTATGGCTACACCTTC
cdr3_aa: CASSGGQSYGYTF

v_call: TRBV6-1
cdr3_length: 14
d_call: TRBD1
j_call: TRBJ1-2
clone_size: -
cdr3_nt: TGTGCCAGCCGGGACAGGGGGTACAGGGATGGCTACACCTTC
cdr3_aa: CASRDRGYRDGYTF

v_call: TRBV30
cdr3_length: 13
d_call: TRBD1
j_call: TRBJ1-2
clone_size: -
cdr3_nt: TGTGCCTGGGGTCCCCAGGGGGGCTATGGCTACACCTTC
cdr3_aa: CAWGPQGGYGYTF

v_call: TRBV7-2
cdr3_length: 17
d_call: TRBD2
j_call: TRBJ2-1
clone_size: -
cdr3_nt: TGTGCCAGCAGCTTAGAGGCTAGCGGGAGGGCCTTCAATGAGCAGTTCTTC
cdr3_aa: CASSLEASGRAFNEQFF

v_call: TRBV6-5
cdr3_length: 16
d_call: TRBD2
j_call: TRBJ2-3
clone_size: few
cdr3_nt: TGTGCCAGCAGTTACGGGGCTAGCGGGGTGGTAGATACGCAGTATTTT
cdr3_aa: CASSYGASGVVDTQYF

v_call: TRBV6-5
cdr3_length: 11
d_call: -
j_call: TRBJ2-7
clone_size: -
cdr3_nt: TGTGCCAGCGGAGGGACAGACGAGCAGTACTTC
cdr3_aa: CASGGTDEQYF

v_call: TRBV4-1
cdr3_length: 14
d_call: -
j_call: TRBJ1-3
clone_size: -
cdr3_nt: TGCGCCAGCAGCCAAGGGGCAGGGCAAGACACCATATATTTT
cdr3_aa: CASSQGAGQDTIYF

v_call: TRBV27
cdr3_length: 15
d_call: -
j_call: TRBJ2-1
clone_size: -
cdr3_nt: TGTGCCAGCAGTGTCACAGGGGAGGTTTTCAATGAGCAGTTCTTC
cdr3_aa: CASSVTGEVFNEQFF

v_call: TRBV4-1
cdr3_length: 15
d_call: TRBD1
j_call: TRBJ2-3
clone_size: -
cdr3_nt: TGCGCCAGCAGCGGGAACAGGGGTGGCACAGATACGCAGTATTTT
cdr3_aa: CASSGNRGGTDTQYF

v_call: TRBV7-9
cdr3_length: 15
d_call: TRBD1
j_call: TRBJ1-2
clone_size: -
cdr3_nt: TGTGCCAGCAGCTTTGGGACAGGGGAACGGGCTGGCTACACCTTC
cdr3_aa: CASSFGTGERAGYTF

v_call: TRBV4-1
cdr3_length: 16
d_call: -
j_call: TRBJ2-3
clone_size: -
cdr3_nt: TGCGCCAGCAGCCTATCGACAGATTCTAGCACAGATACGCAGTATTTT
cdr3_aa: CASSLSTDSSTDTQYF

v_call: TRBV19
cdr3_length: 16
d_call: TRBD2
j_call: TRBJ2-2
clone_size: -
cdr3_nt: TGTGCCAGTAGTATGGGACTAGCTTCGAACACCGGGGAGCTGTTTTTT
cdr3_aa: CASSMGLASNTGELFF

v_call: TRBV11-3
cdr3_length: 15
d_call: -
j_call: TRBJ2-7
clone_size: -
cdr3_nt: TGTGCCAGCAGCTTAACTTCGGGGTCTACCTACGAGCAGTACTTC
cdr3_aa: CASSLTSGSTYEQYF

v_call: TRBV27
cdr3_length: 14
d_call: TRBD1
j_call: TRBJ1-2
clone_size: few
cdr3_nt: TGTGCCAGCAGTCGGACAGGGATTATATATGGCTACACCTTC
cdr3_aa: CASSRTGIIYGYTF

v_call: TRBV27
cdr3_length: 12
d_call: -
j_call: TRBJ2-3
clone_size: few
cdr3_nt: TGTGCCAGCAGCGCCCTTCGGGGACATCAGTATTTT
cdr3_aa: CASSALRGHQYF

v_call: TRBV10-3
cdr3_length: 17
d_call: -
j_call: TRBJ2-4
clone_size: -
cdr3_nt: TGTGCCATCAGTGAGCAAATCGGACAGCCGGGTCAGGACATTCAGTACTTC
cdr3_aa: CAISEQIGQPGQDIQYF

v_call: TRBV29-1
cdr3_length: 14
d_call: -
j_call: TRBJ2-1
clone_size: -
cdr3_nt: TGCAGCGCCCCAGGGGGGCTAACCTACAATGAGCAGTTCTTC
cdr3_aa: CSAPGGLTYNEQFF

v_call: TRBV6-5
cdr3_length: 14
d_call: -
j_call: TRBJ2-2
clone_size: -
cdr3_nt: TGTGCCAGCAGTTACCGTGGAGGGGCCGGGGAGCTGTTTTTT
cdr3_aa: CASSYRGGAGELFF

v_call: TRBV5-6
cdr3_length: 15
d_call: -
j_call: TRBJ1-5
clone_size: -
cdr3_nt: TGTGCCAGCAGCCTGAGGGCGAGCAGCAATCAGCCCCAGCATTTT
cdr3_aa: CASSLRASSNQPQHF

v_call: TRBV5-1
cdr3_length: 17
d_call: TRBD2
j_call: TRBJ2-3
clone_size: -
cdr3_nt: TGCGCCAACCAATCCGGGACTAGCGGGGGGAACACAGATACGCAGTATTTT
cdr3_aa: CANQSGTSGGNTDTQYF

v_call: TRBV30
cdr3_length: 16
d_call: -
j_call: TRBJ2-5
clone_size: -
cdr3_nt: TGTGCCTGGAGCGACACCCCGGGACTCTACCAAGAGACCCAGTACTTC
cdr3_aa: CAWSDTPGLYQETQYF

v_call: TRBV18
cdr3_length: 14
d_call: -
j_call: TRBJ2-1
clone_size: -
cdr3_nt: TGTGCCAGCGCAAGTGGGACGGAGGGGAATGAGCAGTTCTTC
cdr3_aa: CASASGTEGNEQFF

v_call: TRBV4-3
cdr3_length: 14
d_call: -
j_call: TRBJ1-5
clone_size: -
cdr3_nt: TGCGCCAGCAGCCAAGAGGCAGGGAACCAGCCCCAGCATTTT
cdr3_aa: CASSQEAGNQPQHF

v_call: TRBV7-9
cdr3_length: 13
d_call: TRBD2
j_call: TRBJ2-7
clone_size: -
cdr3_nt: TGTGCCACACGAGCGGGAGGGTTGGATGAGCAGTACTTC
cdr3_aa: CATRAGGLDEQYF

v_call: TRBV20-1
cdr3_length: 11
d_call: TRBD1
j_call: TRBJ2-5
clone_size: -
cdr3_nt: TGCAGTGCTAGAGCAGGGGGGACCCAGTACTTC
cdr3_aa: CSARAGGTQYF

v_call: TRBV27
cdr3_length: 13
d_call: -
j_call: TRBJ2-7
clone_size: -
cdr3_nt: TGTGCCAGCAGTTTCCGGACAGACTACGAGCAGTACTTC
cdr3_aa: CASSFRTDYEQYF

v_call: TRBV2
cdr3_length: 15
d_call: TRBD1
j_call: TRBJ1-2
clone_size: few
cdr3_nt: TGTGCCAGCAGCCCCGAACAGGGGGCAGGACGTGGCTACACCTTC
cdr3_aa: CASSPEQGAGRGYTF

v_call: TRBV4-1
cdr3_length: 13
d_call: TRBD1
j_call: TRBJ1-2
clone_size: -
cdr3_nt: TGCGCCAGCAGGGGACAGGGACTTTATGGCTACACCTTC
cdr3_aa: CASRGQGLYGYTF

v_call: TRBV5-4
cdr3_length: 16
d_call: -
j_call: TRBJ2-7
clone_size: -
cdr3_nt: TGTGCCAGCAGCTTGGTTGGGGAGCGACTCTCCTACGAGCAGTACTTC
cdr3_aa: CASSLVGERLSYEQYF

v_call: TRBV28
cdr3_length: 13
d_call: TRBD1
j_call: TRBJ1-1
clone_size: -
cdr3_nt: TGTGCCACCCGCGGACAGGGAGATACTGAAGCTTTCTTT
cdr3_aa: CATRGQGDTEAFF

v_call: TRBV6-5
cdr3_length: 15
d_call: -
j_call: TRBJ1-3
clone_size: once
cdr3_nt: TGTGCCAGCAGTTACTCACTGATCTCTGGAAACACCATATATTTT
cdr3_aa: CASSYSLISGNTIYF

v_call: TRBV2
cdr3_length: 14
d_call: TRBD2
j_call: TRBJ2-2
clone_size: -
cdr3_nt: TGTGCCAGCAAAGACGGGAGGGTCACCGGGGAGCTGTTTTTT
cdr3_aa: CASKDGRVTGELFF

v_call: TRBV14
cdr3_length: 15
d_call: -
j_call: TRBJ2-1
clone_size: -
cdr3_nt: TGTGCCAGCAGCCATATCTTCGGGGAGAGAAATGAGCAGTTCTTC
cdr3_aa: CASSHIFGERNEQFF